The next 3 T cell receptor beta chains were all read from a single sample in a study of control samples from healthy donors and cancer patients. Sequenced by immunoSEQ multiplex PCR; TCRdb stores in-frame clones only, minus some. The table lists 110,000 or so clones, around nine tenths of them singletons. Sequenced material: blood. The receptors derive from a man younger than 40 in good health.

This chain links TRBV11-2 with TRBJ1-3; 7 nucleotides match TRBD1. CDR1 SGHAT and CDR2 FQNNGV come from the germline V gene. Trimming took 4 bases from V and 3 from J; bases not matched to a gene: 9. This CDR3 region has 16 residues. The CDR3 coding sequence is TGTGCCAGCAGCTCTCGAACCGGGACAGATGGAAACACCATATATTTT. Protein: CASSSRTGTDGNTIYF.

The chain employs TRBV29-1 and TRBJ1-1; D is perhaps TRBD1 (6 bases). Germline V gene lookup returns CDR1 SQVTM and CDR2 ANQGSEA. V lost 1 base and J lost 7, with 7 bases in between. The CDR3 runs 11 residues. DNA of the CDR3: TGCAGCGTTGAAGGGACAGTTGAAGCTTTCTTT. Translated: CSVEGTVEAFF.

The chain recombines TRBV7-9 with TRBJ1-2; 7 nucleotides line up with TRBD1. After removal of 3 bases from V and 12 bases from J, the junction contained 7 bases not matched to a gene. The germline CDR1 and CDR2 sequences are SEHNR and FQNEAQ (reference sequence). CDR3 length: 12 amino acids. CDR3 bases: TGTGCCAGCAGCTTCTCGACAGGGCATCACACCTTC. Protein product: CASSFSTGHHTF.